These 10 T cell receptor beta chains came from one sample sequenced in a study of T cells after yellow fever vaccination (dated by TCRdb to the late 2010s). Library prep was done by 5' RACE. The reads were generated on an Illumina HiSeq 2500. Starting from the raw public reads, TCRdb applied fastp trimming at Q25, assembled clones with MiXCR and retained in-frame beta chains. Rows are combined by CDR3 protein, so each entry shows the most common genes and DNA. Across this sample there are about 58,000 distinct CDR3 sequences, with more than 5.5% seen only once. In total, the top ten clones hold roughly 40% of the sample. Sample treatment or condition, as interpreted from the label and publication: live attenuated yellow fever vaccine strain. The sample here was CD8+ T cells sorted from PBMCs, taken on the day of the first yellow fever vaccination. These receptors all stem from a young man who received the YFV17D yellow fever vaccine.

This clonotype was recorded many times. The V call is TRBV20-1, the J call TRBJ1-1; TRBD1 is a possible D gene (6 bases). The CDR3 runs to 14 residues. Trimming cost V 1 base and J 6 bases, with 15 bases left between them. Germline CDR1 is DFQATT and CDR2 is SNEGSKA (reference sequence). DNA of the CDR3: TGCAGTGCTAGAGCAACAAATAACAGGGCTGAAGCTTTCTTT. Translated: CSARATNNRAEAFF.

This clonotype was seen only a few times. The rearrangement uses TRBV7-2 and TRBJ2-7; TRBD1 aligns across 7 bases. The CDR3 loop spans 15 amino acids. Germline loops: CDR1 SGHTA, CDR2 FQGNSA. V lost 5 bases to trimming and J lost 3 bases; unmatched junction nucleotides: 10. The CDR3 region has the DNA TGTGCCAGCAGCATATCCGGGACAGCCGACTACGAGCAGTACGTC. Protein: CASSISGTADYEQYV.

This clonotype was found many times. This sequence joins TRBV2 and TRBJ2-5; D remains ambiguous. Per germline, CDR1 SNHLY and CDR2 FYNNEI. The CDR3 totals 12 residues. The V end was cut by 9 bases, the J end by 1 base, with 9 bases between. The CDR3 reads CARRSGQETQYF. The CDR3 nucleotides read TGTGCCAGACGGTCGGGCCAAGAGACCCAGTACTTC.

This clonotype was seen many times. The genes are TRBV5-1 and TRBJ2-5, with TRBD2 matching 8 bases. This CDR3 region has 15 residues. The germline V gene has CDR1 SGHRS and CDR2 YFSETQ. Trimming at V came to 3 bases and at J to 6 bases, leaving 10 bases not matched to a gene. The CDR3 nucleotides read TGCGCCAGCAGCTCTCGGCTAGCGGGCGCGAAGACCCAGTACTTC. Encoded protein: CASSSRLAGAKTQYF.

This clonotype was counted many times. The V gene is TRBV15, the J gene TRBJ2-1; perhaps TRBD2 as D (7 bases). The germline gives CDR1 LNHNV, CDR2 YYDKDF (reference sequence). V was pared by 0 bases and J by 8 bases, with 11 bases between. The CDR3 is 14 amino acids. The CDR3 nucleotides are TGTGCCACCAGCAGAGATCGCGGGGGCCATGAGCAGTTCTTC. Amino acid sequence: CATSRDRGGHEQFF.

This clonotype appeared many times. The CDR3 loop is CASSLGSSGSTDTQYF. DNA for the CDR3: TGTGCCAGCAGTTTAGGTTCTAGCGGAAGCACAGATACGCAGTATTTT. The J gene is TRBJ2-3, the V gene TRBV27; TRBD2 agrees at 7 bases. The CDR3 totals 16 residues. Trimming cost V 2 bases and J 0 bases; bases outside gene matches: 5. Germline CDR1 and CDR2: MNHEY and SMNVEV (reference sequence).

This clonotype occurred many times. The J gene is TRBJ2-3, the V gene TRBV18; D is unresolved. V lost 6 bases and J 2 bases, leaving 9 bases between the germline ends. Germline V gene lookup returns CDR1 KGHSH and CDR2 LQKENI. This CDR3 is built from 13 residues. CDR3 sequence (DNA): TGTGCCAGCTCCCCTTCTACCACAGATACGCAGTATTTT. As protein: CASSPSTTDTQYF.

The sample holds many counts of this clonotype. The rearrangement uses TRBV5-1 and TRBJ2-1; 13 positions agree with TRBD2. Germline V gene sequence: CDR1 SGHRS, CDR2 YFSETQ. The CDR3 totals 16 residues. Trimming cost V 0 bases and J 3 bases; bases outside gene matches: 0. CDR3 loop: CASSLGLAGGYNEQFF. The CDR3 DNA is TGCGCCAGCAGCTTGGGACTAGCGGGGGGCTACAATGAGCAGTTCTTC.

This clonotype has only a few counts. The J gene is TRBJ1-3, the V gene TRBV29-1; no firm D call. There are 12 residues in the CDR3. CDR1 is SQVTM and CDR2 is ANQGSEA in the germline V gene. V was shortened by 4 bases and J by 1 base, with 5 bases between the two germline ends. This CDR3 is CSVAGSGNTIYF. Written as DNA, the CDR3 is TGCAGCGTTGCGGGGTCTGGAAACACCATATATTTT.

This rearrangement joins TRBV5-1 to TRBJ2-1; D is possibly TRBD1 (5 bases). V was trimmed by 1 base and J by 6 bases, leaving 8 bases between them. The CDR3 length is 13 residues. From germline, CDR1 is SGHRS and CDR2 YFSETQ. This chain's CDR3 is CASSLSGINEQFF. For the CDR3, the DNA is TGCGCCAGCAGCTTGTCAGGGATCAATGAGCAGTTCTTC.